The T cell receptor (beta chain) under discussion was sequenced for a study of blood T cell repertoires in COVID-19. Germline-derived CDR1 and CDR2 are MDHEN and SYDVKM. The CDR3 consists of 15 residues. V lost 3 bases and J lost 7; bases outside the gene matches: 4. Repertoires were generated with immunoSEQ multiplex PCR, while TCRdb's copy carries only in-frame clones and drops some. The table records about 200,000 clones, roughly 90% of them present only once. Sequenced input: peripheral blood. The V and J genes are TRBV28 and TRBJ2-1; TRBD1 matches 12 bases. The sequence was obtained from a man aged 50-60 years with acute or convalescent COVID-19. The CDR3 reads CASSFRDRGLNEQFF. In DNA form, the CDR3 reads TGTGCCAGCAGTTTCCGGGACAGGGGGCTGAATGAGCAGTTCTTC.